This section outlines one T cell receptor beta chain sequence together with its context. Its antigen is unknown. This entry is derived from a study of cytotoxic CD8 clonotypes in ibrutinib-treated CLL. Study background: The subjects consisted of about 10 relapsed/refractory and some 14 treatment-naive individuals, with approximately 18 IGHV unmutated. A mean of around 270,000 productive templates and 90,000 or so productive rearrangements was obtained per sample. General observations from the study: In comparison with age-matched healthy donors, baseline clonality was higher and tracked circulating CD8+ T-cell counts. The clonality rise at ibrutinib response reflected private clonotype expansion.

The data were produced by immunoSEQ multiplex PCR, yet TCRdb's version contains in-frame clones alone and is incomplete. Here the sample spans around 140,000 clones, 65% to 85% being singletons. V dropped 11 bases and J dropped 8; count of bases not matched to a gene: 10. The germline V gene encodes CDR1 ENHRY and CDR2 SYGVKD. This CDR3 is 15 amino acids long. The source of this sequence is a human donor with chronic lymphocytic leukemia. The chain employs TRBV10-3 and TRBJ1-6; TRBD1 agrees at 12 bases. The input for sequencing was PBMCs, taken after 36 months of ibrutinib treatment. In DNA, the CDR3 is TGTGCCTCTACCGGGACAGGGGGCCGTGATTCACCCCTCCACTTT. It yields the protein CASTGTGGRDSPLHF.